The TCR beta chain under discussion was sequenced for a study of Ad26.COV2.S vaccination and SARS-CoV-2 variants. This table comes from immunoSEQ multiplex PCR, and its TCRdb copy is limited to in-frame clones, with some not included. The sample carries over 400,000 clones, 89% recorded once. The junction had 7 bases not matched to a gene; V was cut back by 2 bases and J by 5 bases. Germline CDR1 is LGHDT and CDR2 is YNNKEL (reference sequence). This CDR3 region has 15 residues. The treatment: over 15 received Ad26.COV2.S at low or high dose, single or two shots; 5 received placebo; per-sample allocation not given. Sampling happened 63 days after the first vaccine or placebo injection. An 18-55-year-old adult in Boston served as donor.

The source of this sequence is a person aged 18-65 years who received the Ad26.COV2.S COVID-19 vaccine or a placebo. The source was peripheral blood, collected in a trial of Ad26.COV2.S vaccine versus placebo. V usage is TRBV3-1 (or the pseudogene TRBV3-2) and J usage is TRBJ2-5, with 8 bases matching TRBD2. The CDR3: CASSQTAGEGETQYF. The DNA for the CDR3 is TGTGCCAGCAGCCAAACAGCGGGAGAGGGTGAGACCCAGTACTTC.